The 20 T cell receptor beta chains below all came from one sample that was sequenced in a study of glioma-infiltrating T cells after dendritic cell vaccination (dated by TCRdb to the mid-2010s). This sample's time point label indicates: after dendritic cell vaccination, including at tumor progression/relapse. The library was produced with the immunoSEQ multiplex PCR assay. TCRdb re-hosts the immuneACCESS table, in-frame sequences only. Its copies lack some clones; in the studies checked, an unresolved V gene accounts for under half of them, and the cause for the rest is not known. The sample includes 100,000 or so clones, with around 80% observed a single time. The ten largest clones add up to under 6.5% of the sample. The sequences come from blood, collected after dendritic cell vaccination. Receptors were obtained from a human donor with glioblastoma.

This clone has more than one count but fewer than ten. The chain recombines TRBV4-1 with TRBJ1-2; TRBD1 is a possible D gene (5 bases). The CDR3 has 17 amino acids. Germline CDR1 reads MGHRA; CDR2 reads YSYEKL. Between the trimmed V and J ends, which lost 4 bases and 4 bases, there was a span of 22 bases. CDR3 in amino acids: CASSPRRITGALYGYTF. The CDR3 bases are TGCGCCAGCAGCCCAAGAAGAATAACAGGAGCCCTCTATGGCTACACCTTC.

The rearrangement uses TRBV5-1 and TRBJ2-7, with 15 bases lining up with TRBD2. CDR1 and CDR2 (germline): SGHRS, YFSETQ. The J segment lost 5 bases and the V segment lost 4 bases, leaving 10 bases of the junction unmatched. CDR3 size: 17 residues. The CDR3 DNA is TGCGCCAGCAGCCTCCGGACTAGCGGGGGGGCCGGGAACGAGCAGTACTTC. Translation gives CASSLRTSGGAGNEQYF. Full variable domain (remainder filled in from reference TRBV5-1 and TRBJ2-7): KAGVTQTPRYLIKTRGQQVTLSCSPISGHRSVSWYQQTPGQGLQFLFEYFSETQRNKGNFPGRFSGRQFSNSRSEMNVSTLELGDSALYLCASSLRTSGGAGNEQYFGPGTRLTVT.

This sequence joins TRBV30 and TRBJ2-7; no definite D call. The CDR3 consists of 11 residues. The V and J ends lost 0 bases and 7 bases respectively, with 7 bases between them. Germline CDR1 reads GTSNPN; CDR2 reads SVGIG (reference sequence). CDR3 in DNA: TGTGCCTGGAGTGTACTTTGGGAGCAGTACTTC. Protein sequence: CAWSVLWEQYF.

CDR3 region: CASSYSFSGYEQYF. The CDR3 DNA sequence: TGTGCCAGCAGTTACTCATTTAGCGGCTACGAGCAGTACTTC. J is TRBJ2-7 and V is TRBV6-5; D possibly corresponds to TRBD2 (6 bases). Trimming removed 0 bases at V and 3 bases at J, with 9 bases between. Germline CDR1 MNHEY, CDR2 SVGAGI. The CDR3 totals 14 residues.

The chain combines TRBV11-2 with TRBJ1-2, with D possibly matching TRBD1 (6 bases). The CDR3 covers 16 residues. The V and J ends lost 5 bases and 4 bases respectively, with 20 bases between them. The germline CDR1 and CDR2 sequences are SGHAT and FQNNGV. The CDR3 DNA reads TGTGCCAGCAGCCCGAGGGGGGGGCCCCTCAGCTATGGCTACACCTTC. Its translation is CASSPRGGPLSYGYTF.

The chain carries TRBV4-1 and TRBJ2-5; no definite D call. This CDR3 comprises 13 residues. Germline-derived CDR1 and CDR2 are MGHRA and YSYEKL. V dropped 1 base and J dropped 5 bases, with 8 bases sitting between them. CDR3 bases: TGCGCCAGCAGCCAAGCCTACTCGGAGACCCAGTACTTC. It specifies CASSQAYSETQYF.

This chain joins TRBV27 and TRBJ2-7, with TRBD2 as a possible D gene (5 bases). Per germline, CDR1 MNHEY and CDR2 SMNVEV (reference sequence). V was shortened by 0 bases and J by 2 bases, with 11 bases between the two germline ends. The CDR3 consists of 15 residues. In DNA form, the CDR3 reads TGTGCCAGCAGTTTATCTCTTGCCGGGACCTACGAGCAGTACTTC. Translated, it gives CASSLSLAGTYEQYF.

This clone has a handful of counts. The CDR3 DNA reads TGTGCCAGCATGCTACAGGGGCGCTACAATGAGCAGTTCTTC. This codes for CASMLQGRYNEQFF. The chain joins TRBV5-6 to TRBJ2-1, with 7 nucleotides matching TRBD1. This CDR3 spans 14 amino acids. Trimming cost V 6 bases and J 3 bases; bases outside gene matches: 6. Germline assignment: CDR1 SGHDT and CDR2 YYEEEE.

CDR3 DNA: TGTGCCAGCTCACCGGGGGACAGGGAGGCCTACGAGCAGTACTTC. Translating it yields CASSPGDREAYEQYF. The chain is built from TRBV18 and TRBJ2-7, with 9 bases lining up with TRBD1. The germline V gene encodes CDR1 KGHSH and CDR2 LQKENI. V shed 3 bases and J 2 bases; nucleotides not matched to a gene: 5. This CDR3 is built from 15 residues.

This chain joins TRBV5-6 and TRBJ2-2; D call uncertain. Germline V lookup: CDR1 SGHDT, CDR2 YYEEEE. The CDR3 totals 16 residues. Between the trimmed V and J ends, which lost 1 base and 2 bases, there was a span of 12 bases. CDR3 amino acids: CASSLLSTGNTGELFF. For the CDR3, the DNA is TGTGCCAGCAGCTTGTTATCGACTGGCAACACCGGGGAGCTGTTTTTT.

The rearrangement uses TRBV29-1 and TRBJ1-1; D unresolved. Per the germline V gene, CDR1 is SQVTM and CDR2 is ANQGSEA. Between the trimmed V and J ends, which lost 0 bases and 11 bases, there was a span of 13 bases. This CDR3 is 12 amino acids long. In DNA form, the CDR3 reads TGCAGCGTTGAAGAAGTTCGGGGAACGGCTTTCTTT. This sequence encodes CSVEEVRGTAFF.

The gene calls are TRBV5-1 and TRBJ2-2; 13 nucleotides line up with TRBD2. Germline CDR1 is SGHRS and CDR2 is YFSETQ. The J segment lost 1 base and the V segment lost 3 bases, leaving 0 bases of the junction unmatched. CDR3 length: 16 amino acids. CDR3 loop: CASSWTSGGNTGELFF. For the CDR3, the DNA is TGCGCCAGCAGCTGGACTAGCGGGGGGAACACCGGGGAGCTGTTTTTT.

This chain uses TRBV5-6 with TRBJ1-2; 10 bases fit TRBD1. Germline values: CDR1 SGHDT, CDR2 YYEEEE. CDR3 length: 15 amino acids. Germline trimming cut 4 bases from V and 3 bases from J; bases unmatched to any gene: 6. DNA for the CDR3: TGTGCCAGCAGCGAGGACAGGGGGAGCCACTATGGCTACACCTTC. It codes for CASSEDRGSHYGYTF.

The table lists this clone with a count of one. The gene calls are TRBV28 and TRBJ2-3; 9 nucleotides line up with TRBD2. CDR1 is MDHEN, CDR2 SYDVKM, per germline. This CDR3 is built from 15 residues. Trimming cost V 3 bases and J 3 bases; bases outside gene matches: 4. CDR3 bases: TGTGCCAGCAGTTTTAGTAGCGGGAGTACAGATACGCAGTATTTT. It is translated as CASSFSSGSTDTQYF.

In its sample, this clone was seen a few times. This chain connects TRBV10-3 to TRBJ1-4; 7 bases map to TRBD1. The germline V gene encodes CDR1 ENHRY and CDR2 SYGVKD. V was clipped by 2 bases and J by 8 bases; unmatched bases: 8. The CDR3 is 15 residues long. CDR3 DNA: TGTGCCATCAGTGAGGGAACAGGGGAAGGAGAAAAACTGTTTTTT. Translated, it gives CAISEGTGEGEKLFF.

The gene calls are TRBV4-1 and TRBJ2-1, with D perhaps matching TRBD1 (5 bases). The V gene's germline CDR1 is MGHRA and CDR2 YSYEKL. The CDR3 runs 16 residues. The ends were cut back, 1 base at V and 0 bases at J, with 10 bases in the middle. The CDR3 DNA reads as TGCGCCAGCAGCCAAGTGGACATCCTCTCCTACAATGAGCAGTTCTTC. It translates to CASSQVDILSYNEQFF.

The CDR3 here is CASSSRLIETQYF. The CDR3 nucleotides read TGTGCCAGCAGCTCACGACTTATAGAGACCCAGTACTTC. The chain has TRBV7-8 and TRBJ2-5, with D unresolved. V was cut by 4 bases and J by 4 bases, with 10 bases left in between. This CDR3 contains 13 residues. In germline, CDR1 is SGHVS, CDR2 FQNEAQ.

The chain recombines TRBV2 with TRBJ2-5, with D unresolved. Trimming removed 7 bases from V and 5 bases from J, with 8 bases in between. Germline loops: CDR1 SNHLY, CDR2 FYNNEI. The CDR3 has 11 amino acids. CDR3 bases: TGTGCCAGCAACTTACAGGAGACCCAGTACTTC. It encodes CASNLQETQYF.

In its sample, this clone was seen once. The J gene is TRBJ2-7, the V gene TRBV12-5; 7 bases align to TRBD1. Germline V CDR1 and CDR2: LGHNT, FRNRAP. This CDR3 comprises 20 residues. V was clipped by 0 bases and J by 1 base; unmatched bases: 18. This CDR3 reads CASGLVDTSPRDSRSYEQYF. DNA for the CDR3: TGTGCTAGTGGTTTGGTCGACACCTCCCCGAGGGACAGCCGATCCTACGAGCAGTACTTC.

The chain recombines TRBV5-1 with TRBJ1-2; D is perhaps TRBD1 (6 bases). Germline loops: CDR1 SGHRS, CDR2 YFSETQ. The CDR3 totals 14 residues. V lost 2 bases and J lost 2, with 10 bases in between. The CDR3 sequence: CASSFEQGNYGYTF. Here the CDR3 DNA reads TGCGCCAGCAGCTTCGAACAGGGAAACTATGGCTACACCTTC. The full variable domain, rest sourced from reference TRBV5-1 and TRBJ1-2, is KAGVTQTPRYLIKTRGQQVTLSCSPISGHRSVSWYQQTPGQGLQFLFEYFSETQRNKGNFPGRFSGRQFSNSRSEMNVSTLELGDSALYLCASSFEQGNYGYTFGSGTRLTVV.